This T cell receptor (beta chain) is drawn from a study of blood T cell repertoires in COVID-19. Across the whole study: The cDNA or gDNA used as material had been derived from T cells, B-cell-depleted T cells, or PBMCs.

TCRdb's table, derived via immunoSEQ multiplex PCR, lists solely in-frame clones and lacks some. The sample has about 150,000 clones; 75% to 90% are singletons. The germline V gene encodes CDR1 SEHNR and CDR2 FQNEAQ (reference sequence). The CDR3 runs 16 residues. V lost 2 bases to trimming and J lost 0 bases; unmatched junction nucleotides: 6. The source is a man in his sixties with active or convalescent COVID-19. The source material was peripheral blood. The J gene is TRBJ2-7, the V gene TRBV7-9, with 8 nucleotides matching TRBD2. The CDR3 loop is CASSLKAGGFSYEQYF. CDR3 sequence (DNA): TGTGCCAGCAGCTTAAAGGCGGGAGGCTTCTCCTACGAGCAGTACTTC. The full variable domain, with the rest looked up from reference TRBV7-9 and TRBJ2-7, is DTGVSQNPRHKITKRGQNVTFRCDPISEHNRLYWYRQTLGQGPEFLTYFQNEAQLEKSRLLSDRFSAERPKGSFSTLEIQRTEQGDSAMYLCASSLKAGGFSYEQYFGPGTRLTVT.